The sequence of this TCR beta chain was determined in a study of human T cells and chemical hapten exposure (dated by TCRdb to the early 2020s). Regarding the complete study: For sensitization, 2% DPC in acetone was applied to an approximately 2 cm by approximately 2 cm area of upper inner arm skin. Libraries were combined into a pool for sequencing, and differences in TCR yield between samples came mainly from small differences in library volumes within the pool. About 28 alopecia patients gave blood for TCR sequencing at one to four time points (pre-sensitization, 2, 6 and 24 weeks). Patients additionally received weekly therapeutic DPC doses to the scalp throughout the roughly 23-week study period. Blood samples were taken from patients before sensitization (week 0) and at 2, 6 and about 24 weeks after DPC sensitization. Peripheral blood TCR repertoire changes were tracked in vivo in alopecia patients during primary and secondary sensitization to the hapten diphenylcyclopropenone (DPC). The patient cohort, mostly female, included alopecia areata with under or over 50% scalp involvement, alopecia totalis and alopecia universalis. Patch testing was done on the upper back using Finn chambers containing 0.01% DPC, and results were scored after 6 days according to International Contact Dermatitis Research Group standards.

This sample's time point label indicates: patch test 2, 6 weeks after DPC sensitization. The meaning of the sample's treatment or condition label: therapeutic diphenylcyclopropenone sensitization with weekly scalp DPC. At each patch-test visit, blood was drawn before the patch test was applied. Eligible patients were aged 18 to 70, diagnosed with alopecia, deemed suitable for DPC therapy, and excluded if pregnant. Unfractionated whole blood was collected in Tempus Blood RNA tubes, and total RNA was extracted from that blood. There are a few counts of this clonotype. Its antigen has not been determined. The input lacks base qualities; no much larger clone sits a single base away. Points the paper makes about the study in general: No change with DPC sensitization was found in the number of TCRs above 1 in 1000 frequency, and no evidence of global repertoire structure alterations was found. Expanded TCRs formed significantly more large CDR3 similarity clusters than pre-sensitization or healthy control sets, consistent with antigen-driven responses. The number of PT1 expanded TCRs positively correlated with patch test score, significant at thresholds 8, 16 and 32 but not 4. After repeated subsampling, changes were observed in the strength of the expansion versus patch-test correlation and in the threshold at which the correlation became significant. Because every patient had alopecia, a presumed autoimmune disease, the patients' immune response might differ from that of healthy individuals.

Sequences MGHRA (CDR1) and YSYEKL (CDR2) are obtained from the germline V gene. V ends up 1 base short and J 5 bases short, with an unmatched junction base count of 4. Counted from cysteine to phenylalanine, this CDR3 has 15 amino acids. The entry retains the CDR3 DNA only, 45 bases that are in frame from base 1. The library was made by RACE. Sequencing was carried out with a NextSeq 500. During library preparation, unique molecular identifiers were attached to individual cDNA molecules so that TCRs could be counted quantitatively and reproducibly. From each blood RNA sample, both TCR alpha and TCR beta chains were sequenced. As for the original processing: The median number of TCRs per sample was approximately 96,000, ranging from roughly 20,000 to 700,000. V, J and CDR3 annotation of the TCR reads was carried out using the Decombinator software suite. To make PS versus PT1 abundance plots, every sample was subsampled to the same number of TCRs (28,000). Expanded TCRs were defined as absent before sensitization and observed at least eight times at the 2-week time point. TCRdb ran its own pipeline on the public reads, namely fastp trimming at Q25 and MiXCR clone calling, and kept in-frame beta chains. Identical CDR3 proteins give one entry, which carries the most common genes and DNA. The V and J calls were not made by the authors but by TCRdb's processing. Within this sample are around 360,000 distinct CDR3 sequences, with around 6% of them counted one time only. The top ten constitute about 5% of the sample.

The chain joins TRBV4-1 to TRBJ2-2; 7 bases in the junction line up with TRBD2. The sequence was obtained from a woman between 18 and 29 years old with alopecia areata. Some clones in this sample may be carry-over from other donors' samples. The sample consisted of whole blood, taken in connection with sensitization to the hapten diphenylcyclopropenone (DPC). The CDR3 protein is CASSQVRGGTGELFF. The DNA sequence is given as TGCGCCAGCAGCCAAGTAAGGGGAGGGACCGGGGAGCTGTTTTTT.